A selection of T cell receptor beta chains follows, all from one sample in a study of shared T cell receptors in the human thymus. Sequenced by immunoSEQ multiplex PCR; TCRdb stores in-frame clones only, minus some. The data show under 700,000 clones, roughly 74% seen once. This sample also belongs to another study, concerning human thymus T cells.

The sample comprised thymocytes. These receptors all stem from a boy in the first two years of life with a congenital heart defect. Each CDR3 is given with its conserved first and last residue.

V gene	CDR3 protein
TRBV27	CASSLSSRGHFTTNEKLFF
TRBV15	CATSGNRVNTDTQYF
TRBV5-4	CASSLASRDEQYF
TRBV5-6	CASGRWYEQYF
TRBV29-1	CSVEKGGYLNYGYTF
TRBV29-1	CSARRESSYEQYF
TRBV27	CASRRWRGLSCEQFF
TRBV5-1	CASSPGLAGGILFF
TRBV19	CASKANTEAFF
TRBV5-1	CASSSLDRQSQYF
TRBV5-1	CASSLIARSYEQYF
TRBV5-4	CASSFSGSREENIQYF
TRBV9	CASSLDRGGEQFF
TRBV6-1	CASTLVDRDYEQYF
TRBV15	CATSRGPTGANTGELFF
TRBV19	CASSPRQGAVNEQFF
TRBV2	CASSPPGGKWNYGYTF
TRBV28	CASSLSSLAGVLSGANVLTF
TRBV10-2	CASRGLGQETQYF
TRBV29-1	CSVGDRAPEAFF
TRBV15	CATSRDPRPLPDRGQETQYF
TRBV4-2	CASSRGPSQGDNEQFF
TRBV5-1	CASSPRLAGGSYNEQFF
TRBV28	CASSDRQGACSEKLFF
TRBV19	CASSMGRFYGYTF
TRBV6-4	CASTKRGSGELFF
TRBV7-8	CASSFAYSNQPQHF
TRBV7-9	CASSSTGVETQYF
TRBV25-1	CASSEGGAGNTIYF
TRBV27	CASSPTLSGGSNQPQHF
TRBV4-3	CASSQVGSGRGTYEQYF
TRBV21-1	CASSKSGERIYEQYF
TRBV12-5	CASGPGGREKLFF
TRBV27	CATLTAGGFPNEQFF
TRBV6-5	CASSYRGGNTIYF
TRBV15	CATTAGGIQETQYF
TRBV10-1	CASSDRQYTGELFF
TRBV7-9	CASSLAGLAPVGGEETQYF
TRBV5-8	CASSLGETGTEYEQYF
TRBV27	CASSLGPPGPRGEQYF
TRBV9	CASSSPYGSTDTQYF
TRBV6-1	CASSEGQAF
TRBV19	CASSPTSTGELFF
TRBV29-1	CSVGLAGEGEQETQYF
TRBV7-2	CASSGTSWADEQYF
TRBV5-6	CASIRTIDTGELFF
TRBV15	CATSRDIRVHTEAFF
TRBV19	CASRETRGDGEKLFF
TRBV15	CATSRDPSTGGEEKLFF
TRBV7-9	CATEIETQYF
TRBV6-4	CASSDSGGGSYNEQFF
TRBV9	CASSVAVEGAVTGELFF
TRBV27	CASSPHYRDEQYF
TRBV5-6	CASSLVKRELFPDTQYF
TRBV5-4	CASSSITNPGTPSLNEQFF
TRBV28	CASSITGAGVNTEAFF
TRBV19	CASTRYHRETGELFF
TRBV5-4	CASSAGPSSYNEQFF